Below, one T cell receptor beta chain is given with its context. V lost 6 bases to trimming and J lost 2 bases; unmatched junction nucleotides: 8. In germline, CDR1 is SQVTM, CDR2 ANQGSEA. CDR3 size: 14 residues. The sample originates from a study of T cell responses to AZD1222 COVID-19 vaccine. Measured with immunoSEQ multiplex PCR; TCRdb has only the in-frame clones, and not every one. The data contain around 94,000 clones, over 75% of them seen just once; the ten biggest clones take up over 15%. The origin of this receptor is an adult in good health. Source: peripheral blood, taken on day 0 of AZD1222 vaccination. The chain recombines TRBV29-1 with TRBJ2-3; 7 nucleotides agree with TRBD2. CDR3 in amino acids: CSVLLRGFTDTQYF. As DNA, the CDR3 is TGCAGCGTCCTTTTGCGGGGGTTCACAGATACGCAGTATTTT.